The next 8 T cell receptor beta chains were all read from a single sample in a study of response to subunit inactivated influenza vaccine. TCRdb reprocessed the RT-PCR reads with MiXCR, giving one entry per CDR3 protein. The sample records 750,000 to 850,000 distinct CDR3 sequences, under 20% being singletons. The material sequenced was PBMCs from blood, taken 5 days after vaccination. Receptors originate from a man aged 50-59 years who received an inactivated influenza vaccine.

The sample holds many counts of this clonotype. The rearrangement uses TRBV4-2 and TRBJ1-1; 7 bases are shared with TRBD1. V dropped 0 bases and J dropped 4; count of bases not matched to a gene: 2. This CDR3 has 14 amino acids. From germline, CDR1 is LGHNA and CDR2 YNFKEQ. CDR3 residues: CASSQEDRATEAFF. The CDR3 DNA reads as TGTGCCAGCAGCCAAGAAGACAGGGCCACTGAAGCTTTCTTT.

This chain connects TRBV20-1 to TRBJ2-3; the D is unclear. V was shortened by 0 bases and J by 1 base, with 11 bases between the two germline ends. CDR1 is DFQATT and CDR2 is SNEGSKA in the germline V gene (reference sequence). This CDR3 comprises 15 residues. CDR3 residues: CSARDSLDRTDTQYF. The CDR3 DNA is TGCAGTGCTAGAGATTCCCTCGATCGCACAGATACGCAGTATTTT.

This chain connects TRBV29-1 to TRBJ2-3; D not resolved. The CDR3 has 13 amino acids. The V gene's germline CDR1 is SQVTM and CDR2 ANQGSEA. V was shortened by 2 bases and J by 2 bases, with 8 bases between the two germline ends. The CDR3 coding sequence is TGCAGCGTTGAACGGGTTACCACAGATACGCAGTATTTT. It yields the protein CSVERVTTDTQYF.

V and J are TRBV7-6 and TRBJ2-2; weak D call: TRBD2 (6 bases). V lost 3 bases and J 2 bases, leaving 10 bases between the germline ends. The CDR3 runs to 15 residues. CDR1 SGHVS and CDR2 FNYEAQ come from the germline V gene. DNA for the CDR3: TGTGCCAGCAGCTTGGGGGAGGCAAACACCGGGGAGCTGTTTTTT. Protein product: CASSLGEANTGELFF.

The chain joins TRBV13 to TRBJ2-5; TRBD2 matches at 11 bases. Germline V gene data show CDR1 as PRHDT and CDR2 as FYEKMQ (reference sequence). The CDR3 spans 14 residues. V lost 4 bases, J lost 5 bases, and 3 bases stayed unmatched. CDR3 amino acids: CASSSIAGGETQYF. The DNA of the CDR3 is TGTGCCAGCAGCTCAATAGCGGGAGGGGAGACCCAGTACTTC.

This chain connects TRBV28 to TRBJ1-4; D unclear. V lost 3 bases, J lost 4 bases, and 9 bases lay in between. The CDR3 totals 14 residues. Germline V CDR1 and CDR2: MDHEN, SYDVKM. CDR3 in DNA: TGTGCCAGCAGTTTGATAACAGTTAATGAAAAACTGTTTTTT. Translating gives CASSLITVNEKLFF.

The CDR3 here is CAWSRDSGETQYF. The CDR3 nucleotides read TGTGCCTGGTCCCGGGACAGCGGGGAGACCCAGTACTTC. The chain couples TRBV30 to TRBJ2-5; a possible D gene is TRBD1 (7 bases). The CDR3 runs to 13 residues. V was pared by 5 bases and J by 5 bases, with 15 bases between. Per the germline V gene, CDR1 is GTSNPN and CDR2 is SVGIG (reference sequence).

J is TRBJ1-1 and V is TRBV6-5; D is uncertain. CDR1 MNHEY and CDR2 SVGAGI come from the germline V gene. Between the trimmed V and J ends, which lost 1 base and 0 bases, there was a span of 12 bases. The CDR3 totals 16 residues. The CDR3 sequence: CASSYFGRQLNTEAFF. As DNA, the CDR3 is TGTGCCAGCAGTTACTTTGGACGGCAGTTGAACACTGAAGCTTTCTTT.